This T cell receptor beta chain derives from a study of blood T cell repertoires in COVID-19. As for the study in general: The analysed material was cDNA or gDNA that came from T cells, B-cell-depleted T cells, or PBMCs.

V was cut by 6 bases and J by 4 bases, with 10 bases left in between. This CDR3 spans 12 amino acids. Profiling relied on immunoSEQ multiplex PCR, and the TCRdb table lists in-frame clones only, not all of them. The sample contains 50,000 to 75,000 clones, roughly 80% of which appear only once. The chain carries TRBV12-3 or TRBV12-4 and TRBJ2-7; D unclear. The sample comprised peripheral blood. This TCR was sampled from a man older than 75 with active or convalescent COVID-19. The CDR3 sequence: CASRNELYEQYF. In DNA form, the CDR3 reads TGTGCCAGCAGGAACGAGCTATACGAGCAGTACTTC.